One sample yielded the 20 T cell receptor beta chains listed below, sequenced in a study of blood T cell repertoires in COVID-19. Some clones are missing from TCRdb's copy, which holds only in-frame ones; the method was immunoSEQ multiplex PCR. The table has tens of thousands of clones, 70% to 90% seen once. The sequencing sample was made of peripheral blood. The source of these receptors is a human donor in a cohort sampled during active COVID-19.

The CDR3 sequence is CASSHRQGSSYEQYF. In DNA, the CDR3 is TGCGCCAGCAGCCATAGACAGGGTTCCTCCTACGAGCAGTACTTC. V is TRBV4-1 and J is TRBJ2-7; 7 bases are shared with TRBD1. The CDR3 is 15 amino acids. The V gene end was trimmed by 3 bases and the J gene end by 0 bases; junction bases not matched to a gene: 5. CDR1 is MGHRA and CDR2 is YSYEKL in the germline V gene.

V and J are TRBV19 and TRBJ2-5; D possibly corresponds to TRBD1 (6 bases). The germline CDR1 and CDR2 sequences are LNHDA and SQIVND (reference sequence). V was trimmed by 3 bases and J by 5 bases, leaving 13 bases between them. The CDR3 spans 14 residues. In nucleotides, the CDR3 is TGTGCCAGTAGTATGGGGGCCGGGGCGGAGACCCAGTACTTC. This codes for CASSMGAGAETQYF.

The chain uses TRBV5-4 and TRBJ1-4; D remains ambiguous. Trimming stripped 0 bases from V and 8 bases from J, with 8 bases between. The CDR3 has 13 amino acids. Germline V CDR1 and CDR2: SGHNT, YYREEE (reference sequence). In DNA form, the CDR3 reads TGTGCCAGCAGCTTGGACAGACGGGAAAAACTGTTTTTT. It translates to CASSLDRREKLFF.

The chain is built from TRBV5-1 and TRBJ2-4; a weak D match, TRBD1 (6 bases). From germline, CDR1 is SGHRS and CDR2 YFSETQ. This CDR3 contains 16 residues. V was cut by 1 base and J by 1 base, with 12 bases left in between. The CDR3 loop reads CASSLQGTGAKNIQYF. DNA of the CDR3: TGCGCCAGCAGCTTGCAGGGGACGGGTGCCAAAAACATTCAGTACTTC.

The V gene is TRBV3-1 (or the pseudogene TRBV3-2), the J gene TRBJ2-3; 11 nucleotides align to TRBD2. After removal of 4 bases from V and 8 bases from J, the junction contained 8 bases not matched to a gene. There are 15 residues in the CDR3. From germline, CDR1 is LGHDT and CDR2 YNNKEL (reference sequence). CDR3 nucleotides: TGTGCCAGCAGCCCATTAGCGGGGGGGTTGGGTACGCAGTATTTT. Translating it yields CASSPLAGGLGTQYF.

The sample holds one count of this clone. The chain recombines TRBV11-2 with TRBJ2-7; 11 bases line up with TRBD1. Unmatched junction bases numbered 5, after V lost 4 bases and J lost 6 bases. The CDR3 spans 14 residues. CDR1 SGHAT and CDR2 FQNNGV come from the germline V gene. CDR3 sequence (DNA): TGTGCCAGCAGCTCGGACAGGGGGCTTGGCGAGCAGTACTTC. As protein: CASSSDRGLGEQYF.

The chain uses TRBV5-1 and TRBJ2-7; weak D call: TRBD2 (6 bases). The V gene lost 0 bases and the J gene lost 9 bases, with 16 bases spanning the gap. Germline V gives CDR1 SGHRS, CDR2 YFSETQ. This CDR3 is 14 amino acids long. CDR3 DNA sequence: TGCGCCAGCAGCTTGGAAGGCGGCGGCGGGGTGCAGTACTTC. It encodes CASSLEGGGGVQYF.

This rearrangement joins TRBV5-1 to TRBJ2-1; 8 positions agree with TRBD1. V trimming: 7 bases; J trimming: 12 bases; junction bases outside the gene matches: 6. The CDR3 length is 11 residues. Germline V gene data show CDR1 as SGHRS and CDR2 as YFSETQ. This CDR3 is CASGHDRGQFF. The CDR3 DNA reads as TGCGCCAGCGGGCACGACAGGGGGCAGTTCTTC.

CDR3 coding DNA: TGTGCCAGCAGCTTCCCTCTTTGGCCCACTGAAGCTTTCTTT. Translating gives CASSFPLWPTEAFF. The rearrangement links TRBV11-3 to TRBJ1-1; no firm D call. The germline V and J ends were trimmed by 3 bases and 4 bases, with 12 bases remaining between them. Germline V lookup: CDR1 SGHNT, CDR2 YENEEA. This CDR3 spans 14 amino acids.

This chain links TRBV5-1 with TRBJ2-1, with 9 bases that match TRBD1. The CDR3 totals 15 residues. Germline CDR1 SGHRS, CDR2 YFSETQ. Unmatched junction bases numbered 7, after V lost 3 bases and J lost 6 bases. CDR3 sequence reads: CASSSRDREINEQFF. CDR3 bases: TGCGCCAGCAGCTCCCGGGACAGGGAGATCAATGAGCAGTTCTTC.

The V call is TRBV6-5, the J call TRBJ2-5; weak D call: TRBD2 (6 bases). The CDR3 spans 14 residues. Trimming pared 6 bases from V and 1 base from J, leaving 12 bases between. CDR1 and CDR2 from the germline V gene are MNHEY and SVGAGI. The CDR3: CASRSPGLQETQYF. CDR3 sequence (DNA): TGTGCCAGCAGATCTCCGGGACTCCAAGAGACCCAGTACTTC.

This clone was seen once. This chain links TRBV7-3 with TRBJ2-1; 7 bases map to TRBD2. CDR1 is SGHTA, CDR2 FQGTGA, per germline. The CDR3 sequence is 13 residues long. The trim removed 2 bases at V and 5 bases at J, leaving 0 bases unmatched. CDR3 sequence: CASSLGTNNEQFF. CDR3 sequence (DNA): TGTGCCAGCAGCTTAGGGACTAACAATGAGCAGTTCTTC.

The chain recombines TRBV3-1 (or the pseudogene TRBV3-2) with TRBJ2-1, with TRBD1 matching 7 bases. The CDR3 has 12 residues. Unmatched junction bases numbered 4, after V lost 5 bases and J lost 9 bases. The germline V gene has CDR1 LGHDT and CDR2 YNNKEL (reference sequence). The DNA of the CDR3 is TGTGCCAGCAGCGCAACAGGGGTTGAGCAGTTCTTC. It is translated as CASSATGVEQFF.

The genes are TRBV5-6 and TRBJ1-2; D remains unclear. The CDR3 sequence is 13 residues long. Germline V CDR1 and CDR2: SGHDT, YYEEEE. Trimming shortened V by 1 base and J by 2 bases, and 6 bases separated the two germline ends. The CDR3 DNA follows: TGTGCCAGCAGCTTGAATCTGAACTATGGCTACACCTTC. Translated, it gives CASSLNLNYGYTF.

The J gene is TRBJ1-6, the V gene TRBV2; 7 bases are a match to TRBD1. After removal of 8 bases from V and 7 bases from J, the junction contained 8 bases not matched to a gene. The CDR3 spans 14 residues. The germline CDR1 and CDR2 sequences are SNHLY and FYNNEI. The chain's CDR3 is CASAEQGRNSPLHF. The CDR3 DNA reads TGTGCCAGCGCGGAACAGGGGAGAAATTCACCCCTCCACTTT.

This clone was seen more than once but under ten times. CDR3 in DNA: TGTGCCAGCTCACACCGGGACAGCCCTGGCGAGCAGTACTTC. Its translation: CASSHRDSPGEQYF. The rearrangement links TRBV18 to TRBJ2-7, with TRBD1 matching over 7 bases. The CDR3 is 14 residues long. Germline V lookup: CDR1 KGHSH, CDR2 LQKENI. V lost 4 bases, J lost 6 bases, and 9 bases stayed unmatched.

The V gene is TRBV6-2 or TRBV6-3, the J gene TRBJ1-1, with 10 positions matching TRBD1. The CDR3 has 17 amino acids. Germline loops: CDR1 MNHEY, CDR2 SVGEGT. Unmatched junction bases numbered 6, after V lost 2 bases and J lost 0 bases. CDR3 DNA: TGTGCCAGCAGTTACGCGGGACAGGGGTATTTGAACACTGAAGCTTTCTTT. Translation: CASSYAGQGYLNTEAFF.

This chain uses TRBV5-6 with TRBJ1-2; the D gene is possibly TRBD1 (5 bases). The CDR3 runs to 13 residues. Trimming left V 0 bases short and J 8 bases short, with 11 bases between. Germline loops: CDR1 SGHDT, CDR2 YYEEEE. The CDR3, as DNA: TGTGCCAGCAGCTTGGATCGGGGGTGGGGCTACACCTTC. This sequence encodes CASSLDRGWGYTF.

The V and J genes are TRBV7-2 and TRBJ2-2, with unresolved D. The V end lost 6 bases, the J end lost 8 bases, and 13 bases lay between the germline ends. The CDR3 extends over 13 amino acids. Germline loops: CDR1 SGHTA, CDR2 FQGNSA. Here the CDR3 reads CASSQSSSGELFF. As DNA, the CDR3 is TGTGCCAGCAGTCAATCATCGAGTGGGGAGCTGTTTTTT.

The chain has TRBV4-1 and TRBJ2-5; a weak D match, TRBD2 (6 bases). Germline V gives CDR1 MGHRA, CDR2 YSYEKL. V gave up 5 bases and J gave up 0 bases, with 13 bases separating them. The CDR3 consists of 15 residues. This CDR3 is CASSFNGGYQETQYF. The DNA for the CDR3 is TGCGCCAGCAGCTTCAACGGGGGTTACCAAGAGACCCAGTACTTC.